This T cell receptor (beta chain) was retrieved from a study of T-cell reconstitution after alpha-beta-depleted transplantation in children. Library preparation (for TCRbeta) was performed with unique molecular identifiers. TCRdb fed the PCR reads into MiXCR, producing one record per CDR3 protein. The sample records 450,000 to 600,000 distinct CDR3 sequences, about a sixth being singletons. Germline assignment: CDR1 MNHEY and CDR2 SVGAGI. Deletions cut 1 base from V and 9 bases from J, with 16 bases between. The CDR3 spans 15 residues. This clonotype has more than one count but fewer than ten. The rearrangement links TRBV6-5 to TRBJ2-1; D might be TRBD1 or TRBD2, each matching 5 bases. This sequence originates from a human donor who donated a stem cell graft to a child with acute lymphoblastic leukemia. The sample consisted of PBMCs from the stem cell graft donor, taken from the stem cell graft. Here the CDR3 reads CASSYLSPSGAEQFF. The CDR3 nucleotides are TGTGCCAGCAGTTACTTATCTCCCTCCGGGGCTGAGCAGTTCTTC.